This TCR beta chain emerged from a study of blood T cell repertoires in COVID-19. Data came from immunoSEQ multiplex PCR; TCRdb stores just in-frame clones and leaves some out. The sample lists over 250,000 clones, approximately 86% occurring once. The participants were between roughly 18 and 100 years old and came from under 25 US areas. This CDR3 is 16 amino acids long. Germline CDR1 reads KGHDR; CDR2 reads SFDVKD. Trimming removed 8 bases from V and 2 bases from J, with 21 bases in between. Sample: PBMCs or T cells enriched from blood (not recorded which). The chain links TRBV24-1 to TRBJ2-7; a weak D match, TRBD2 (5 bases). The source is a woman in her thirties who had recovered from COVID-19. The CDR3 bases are TGTGCCACCAAAGCGAGACACCCGGGAAGTACCTACGAGCAGTACTTC. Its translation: CATKARHPGSTYEQYF.